One TCR beta chain is described in this entry. This sample is drawn from a study of blood T cell repertoires in COVID-19. Study summary: T cells, B-cell-depleted T cells, or PBMCs provided the cDNA or gDNA that served as material.

Only in-frame clones appear in the TCRdb table, and some are missing; sequencing was by immunoSEQ multiplex PCR. The table lists 150,000 to 200,000 clones, approximately 90% of them singletons. Per the germline V gene, CDR1 is LNHDA and CDR2 is SQIVND (reference sequence). V lost 4 bases and J 0 bases, leaving 19 bases between the germline ends. This CDR3 comprises 18 residues. Sequenced input: peripheral blood. The source of this sequence is a man between 18 and 29 years old who had recovered from COVID-19. The rearrangement links TRBV19 to TRBJ1-5; D is uncertain. CDR3 DNA: TGTGCCAGTAGTACCCTCCCACGTTTAGTATATAGCAATCAGCCCCAGCATTTT. As protein: CASSTLPRLVYSNQPQHF.